One sample yielded the 18 T cell receptor beta chains listed below, sequenced in a study of blood T cell repertoires in COVID-19. TCRdb's table, derived via immunoSEQ multiplex PCR, lists solely in-frame clones and lacks some. The sample holds roughly 76,000 clones; about four fifths are singletons and the top ten take 15% to 18%. Input material: peripheral blood. All receptors derive from a human donor in a cohort sampled during active COVID-19.

This clone was seen just once. The chain combines TRBV10-3 with TRBJ1-2; a possible D gene is TRBD1 (5 bases). There are 15 residues in the CDR3. Germline V gene data show CDR1 as ENHRY and CDR2 as SYGVKD. Trimming removed 2 bases from V and 2 bases from J, with 12 bases in between. CDR3 in amino acids: CAISERGDANYGYTF. The CDR3 nucleotides read TGTGCCATCAGTGAGCGGGGGGATGCCAACTATGGCTACACCTTC.

The chain links TRBV7-6 to TRBJ2-6; 8 bases agree with TRBD1. The CDR3 is 17 amino acids. V lost 7 bases, J lost 1 base, and 9 bases stayed unmatched. Germline V gene data show CDR1 as SGHVS and CDR2 as FNYEAQ. The CDR3 DNA sequence: TGTGCCAGCACCGACGGGGACAGGATATCTGGGGCCAACGTCCTGACTTTC. This gives the protein CASTDGDRISGANVLTF. The variable domain in full, with the rest retrieved from reference TRBV7-6 and TRBJ2-6, is GAGVSQSPRYKVTKRGQDVALRCDPISGHVSLYWYRQALGQGPEFLTYFNYEAQQDKSGLPNDRFSAERPEGSISTLTIQRTEQRDSAMYRCASTDGDRISGANVLTFGAGSRLTVL.

The J gene is TRBJ1-2, the V gene TRBV5-4; unclear D gene. The V gene lost 5 bases and the J gene lost 8 bases, with 19 bases spanning the gap. The CDR3 is made up of 14 amino acids. From germline, CDR1 is SGHNT and CDR2 YYREEE (reference sequence). The CDR3 bases are TGTGCCAGCAGTCCCGAGGGCAGCCCCGCGGGCTACACCTTC. Its translation is CASSPEGSPAGYTF.

The V and J genes are TRBV2 and TRBJ2-2; tentatively, D is TRBD2 (7 bases). Germline V lookup: CDR1 SNHLY, CDR2 FYNNEI. This CDR3 has 15 residues. Trimming shortened V by 7 bases and J by 7 bases, and 19 bases separated the two germline ends. CDR3 sequence: CASTSAGARVGELFF. CDR3 coding DNA: TGTGCCAGCACCTCGGCGGGGGCACGGGTCGGGGAGCTGTTTTTT.

The chain has TRBV3-1 (or the pseudogene TRBV3-2) and TRBJ2-5; 10 nucleotides line up with TRBD2. From germline, CDR1 is LGHDT and CDR2 YNNKEL (reference sequence). The CDR3 is 15 residues long. V shed 2 bases and J 9 bases; nucleotides not matched to a gene: 9. The CDR3 loop is CASSQPLAGPGAQYF. The CDR3 DNA follows: TGTGCCAGCAGCCAACCACTAGCGGGACCAGGGGCCCAGTACTTC.

V usage is TRBV4-1 and J usage is TRBJ2-5; the D gene is possibly TRBD2 (6 bases). Germline assignment: CDR1 MGHRA and CDR2 YSYEKL. Trimming took off 2 bases at V and 5 bases at J, with 9 bases between the two ends. The CDR3 is 13 amino acids. DNA for the CDR3: TGCGCCAGCAGCCAAACCCGGGGGGAGACCCAGTACTTC. As protein: CASSQTRGETQYF.

The chain joins TRBV5-6 to TRBJ2-6, with D uncertain. V was pared by 4 bases and J by 0 bases, with 5 bases between. The CDR3 has 14 residues. The germline V gene has CDR1 SGHDT and CDR2 YYEEEE. The CDR3 is CASSVNSGANVLTF. CDR3 nucleotide sequence: TGTGCCAGCAGCGTAAACTCTGGGGCCAACGTCCTGACTTTC.

The rearrangement links TRBV18 to TRBJ2-5; D remains ambiguous. Germline values: CDR1 KGHSH, CDR2 LQKENI. This CDR3 has 14 residues. V dropped 3 bases and J dropped 7 bases, with 15 bases sitting between them. The CDR3 loop is CASSPLFVDGTQYF. The CDR3 nucleotides are TGTGCCAGCTCACCCCTCTTCGTAGATGGGACCCAGTACTTC.

A single count supports this clone. J is TRBJ2-1 and V is TRBV25-1; 8 nucleotides align to TRBD2. Per the germline V gene, CDR1 is MGHDK and CDR2 is SYGVNS. The CDR3 runs 14 residues. Germline trimming cut 3 bases from V and 4 bases from J; bases unmatched to any gene: 2. The CDR3 sequence: CASSEREVYNEQFF. The CDR3 DNA follows: TGTGCCAGCAGTGAGCGGGAGGTTTACAATGAGCAGTTCTTC. Full variable domain (outside the CDR3, taken from reference TRBV25-1 and TRBJ2-1): EADIYQTPRYLVIGTGKKITLECSQTMGHDKMYWYQQDPGMELHLIHYSYGVNSTEKGDLSSESTVSRIRTEHFPLTLESARPSHTSQYLCASSEREVYNEQFFGPGTRLTVL.

CDR3 DNA: TGTGCCAGCAGCCAATACGTCGGGTTGGCCGACGGGGGTGAGCAGTTCTTC. Its protein product is CASSQYVGLADGGEQFF. This chain uses TRBV14 with TRBJ2-1; the D gene is possibly TRBD2 (6 bases). Deletions cut 2 bases from V and 9 bases from J, with 23 bases between. The CDR3 covers 17 residues. Germline-derived CDR1 and CDR2 are SGHDN and FVKESK.

The chain employs TRBV6-5 and TRBJ2-7; 7 bases align to TRBD1. Germline V gene sequence: CDR1 MNHEY, CDR2 SVGAGI. CDR3 size: 12 residues. Trimming took 9 bases from V and 4 from J; bases not matched to a gene: 6. CDR3 region: CARPTGRYEQYF. For the CDR3, the DNA is TGTGCCAGGCCGACAGGGCGGTACGAGCAGTACTTC.

This chain connects TRBV4-1 to TRBJ2-6, with 9 bases lining up with TRBD1. CDR1 and CDR2 (germline): MGHRA, YSYEKL. V lost 7 bases and J lost 0; bases outside the gene matches: 10. The CDR3 is 18 residues long. This CDR3 is CASTPTGTGPSGANVLTF. CDR3 nucleotide sequence: TGCGCCAGCACTCCAACCGGGACAGGGCCCTCTGGGGCCAACGTCCTGACTTTC.

The chain has TRBV27 and TRBJ2-1, with TRBD1 matching 8 bases. This CDR3 spans 15 amino acids. Germline CDR1 reads MNHEY; CDR2 reads SMNVEV (reference sequence). The V and J ends lost 5 bases and 3 bases, in that order; junction bases with no gene match: 6. CDR3 protein: CASSPTGTGYNEQFF. For the CDR3, the DNA is TGTGCCAGCAGTCCGACCGGGACAGGCTACAATGAGCAGTTCTTC.

V is TRBV6-5 and J is TRBJ2-1; the match to TRBD2 covers 7 bases. In germline, CDR1 is MNHEY, CDR2 SVGAGI. Losses at the gene ends were 0 bases for V and 2 bases for J; bases not matched to a gene: 1. The CDR3 has 15 amino acids. CDR3 in amino acids: CASSYSAGAYNEQFF. The CDR3 DNA is TGTGCCAGCAGTTACTCGGCGGGAGCCTACAATGAGCAGTTCTTC.

The chain recombines TRBV29-1 with TRBJ1-4, with D hard to call. Trimming left V 2 bases short and J 3 bases short, with 7 bases between. CDR3 length: 13 residues. Germline V gene lookup returns CDR1 SQVTM and CDR2 ANQGSEA. This chain's CDR3 is CSVESGANEKLFF. The DNA of the CDR3 is TGCAGCGTTGAAAGCGGTGCTAATGAAAAACTGTTTTTT.

V is TRBV4-1 and J is TRBJ1-1; 10 bases line up with TRBD1. The CDR3 spans 18 residues. J gave up 1 base and V 0 bases, and 8 bases lay outside the gene matches. Germline V gives CDR1 MGHRA, CDR2 YSYEKL. The CDR3 is CASSQEGSGQGKNTEAFF. DNA for the CDR3: TGCGCCAGCAGCCAAGAGGGGTCGGGACAGGGGAAGAACACTGAAGCTTTCTTT.

The chain employs TRBV18 and TRBJ1-1; D is possibly TRBD1 (6 bases). The V gene's germline CDR1 is KGHSH and CDR2 LQKENI. V was trimmed by 3 bases and J by 0 bases, leaving 14 bases between them. The CDR3 runs 16 residues. CDR3 coding DNA: TGTGCCAGCTCACCCCGGGGGGGGCCCATGAACACTGAAGCTTTCTTT. Encoded protein: CASSPRGGPMNTEAFF.

V gene TRBV18 combines with J gene TRBJ2-3, with D perhaps TRBD2 (7 bases). V lost 3 bases to trimming and J lost 2 bases, with 15 bases between them. Germline V gene lookup returns CDR1 KGHSH and CDR2 LQKENI. CDR3 size: 16 residues. The CDR3 region is CASSPSGRGITDTQYF. The CDR3 nucleotides are TGTGCCAGCTCACCCTCGGGGAGGGGGATCACAGATACGCAGTATTTT.